This TCR beta chain was observed in a study of Ad26.COV2.S vaccination and SARS-CoV-2 variants. Study-level information: Sample donor was a member of the COV1001 Ad26.COV2.S trial arm. Intramuscular Ad26.COV2.S doses were given once or twice, 56 days apart. General observations from the study: Responses of spike-specific T cells (both CD8+ and CD4+) reportedly showed substantial breadth after vaccination.

Treatment denoted: around 19 received Ad26.COV2.S at low or high dose, single or two shots; several received placebo; per-sample allocation not given. Each sample was drawn 63 days after the first injection (of vaccine or placebo). Boston provided a donor who was an adult aged 18-55 years. Notes on this clone: No antigen is known for it.

Germline V CDR1 and CDR2: MRHNA, SNTAGT. The CDR3 spans 18 residues. The trim removed 4 bases at V and 1 base at J, leaving 9 bases unmatched. Libraries were prepared by immunoSEQ multiplex PCR; TCRdb keeps only in-frame clonotypes and omits some of them. The sample contains a few hundred thousand clones, about 83% of which appear only once. The chain recombines TRBV6-4 with TRBJ2-3; 12 nucleotides match TRBD2. The source of this sequence is a person aged 18 to 65 who received the Ad26.COV2.S COVID-19 vaccine or a placebo. Material: peripheral blood, obtained in a trial of Ad26.COV2.S vaccine versus placebo. The CDR3 loop is CASSVGTSGCLGTDTQYF. DNA of the CDR3: TGTGCCAGCAGTGTAGGGACTAGCGGGTGTCTCGGCACAGATACGCAGTATTTT.